One sample yielded the 9 T cell receptor beta chains listed below, sequenced in a study of blood T cell repertoires in COVID-19 (dated by TCRdb to the early 2020s). Library construction relied on the immunoSEQ multiplex PCR assay. What TCRdb holds here is the immuneACCESS table cut down to in-frame rearrangements. Part of the clones is not present; checked against another copy, under half of the missing clones reflect an unresolved V gene, and the others are unexplained. For this sample there are fewer than 40,000 clones; about 88% appear just once. The ten largest clones take up about 31% of the sample. The specimen sequenced was peripheral blood. Receptors originate from a man between 65 and 79 years old with active COVID-19.

The CDR3 DNA reads as TGTGCCAGCTCACCTGGACTTGGCGAAAAACTGTTTTTT. Translated, it gives CASSPGLGEKLFF. The rearrangement links TRBV18 to TRBJ1-4; no definite D call. Germline CDR1 reads KGHSH; CDR2 reads LQKENI. Trimming cost V 3 bases and J 8 bases, with 10 bases left between them. The CDR3 covers 13 residues.

CDR3 residues: CASSKRKLALGSYNEQFF. CDR3 nucleotide sequence: TGTGCCAGCAGCAAACGAAAACTAGCCTTGGGCTCCTACAATGAGCAGTTCTTC. This chain connects TRBV7-9 to TRBJ2-1, with a weak D call TRBD2 (6 bases). CDR1 and CDR2 from the germline V gene are SEHNR and FQNEAQ (reference sequence). The CDR3 is made up of 18 amino acids. V lost 5 bases and J lost 0, with 20 bases in between. The whole variable domain, remainder taken from reference TRBV7-9 and TRBJ2-1, is DTGVSQNPRHKITKRGQNVTFRCDPISEHNRLYWYRQTLGQGPEFLTYFQNEAQLEKSRLLSDRFSAERPKGSFSTLEIQRTEQGDSAMYLCASSKRKLALGSYNEQFFGPGTRLTVL.

The chain uses TRBV12-3 or TRBV12-4 and TRBJ1-4; D call uncertain. The CDR3 sequence is 13 residues long. The V end was cut by 7 bases, the J end by 10 bases, with 16 bases between. For the CDR3, the DNA is TGTGCCAGCAAACTCCAGGAATATGGAAAACTGTTTTTT. Encoded protein: CASKLQEYGKLFF.

V gene TRBV28 combines with J gene TRBJ2-3, with 10 positions matching TRBD2. CDR1 MDHEN and CDR2 SYDVKM come from the germline V gene. CDR3 length equals 14 residues. The V gene end was trimmed by 7 bases and the J gene end by 5 bases; junction bases not matched to a gene: 6. CDR3 DNA sequence: TGTGCCAGCACCTTAGCGGGGGGTCTAGATACGCAGTATTTT. It yields the protein CASTLAGGLDTQYF.

This chain uses TRBV5-8 with TRBJ2-5; 7 bases align to TRBD1. V dropped 5 bases and J dropped 1; count of bases not matched to a gene: 11. Germline assignment: CDR1 SGHTS and CDR2 YDEGEE. There are 16 residues in the CDR3. In DNA form, the CDR3 reads TGTGCCAGCAGTTATCGACAGGGATGGGGCCAAGAGACCCAGTACTTC. This gives the protein CASSYRQGWGQETQYF.

The chain recombines TRBV28 with TRBJ1-2; D is unclear. Germline lookup yields CDR1 MDHEN and CDR2 SYDVKM. This CDR3 is built from 11 residues. Trimming shortened V by 8 bases and J by 2 bases, and 6 bases separated the two germline ends. CDR3 nucleotides: TGTGCCAGCGGGCAAAACTATGGCTACACCTTC. This codes for CASGQNYGYTF.

The chain uses TRBV19 and TRBJ2-7; 7 positions agree with TRBD1. This CDR3 has 15 amino acids. The germline V gene has CDR1 LNHDA and CDR2 SQIVND (reference sequence). Trimming cost V 6 bases and J 3 bases; bases outside gene matches: 11. In nucleotides, the CDR3 is TGTGCCAGTAGGCGATCCGGGACAGTTAACTACGAGCAGTACTTC. It encodes CASRRSGTVNYEQYF.

This clone was detected only once. V gene TRBV19 combines with J gene TRBJ2-2, with TRBD1 identical over 9 bases. The ends lost 6 bases at V and 0 bases at J; junction bases unmatched: 5. The CDR3 contains 16 residues. Germline CDR1 and CDR2: LNHDA and SQIVND (reference sequence). The CDR3 spells CASRLQGAANTGELFF. CDR3 DNA sequence: TGTGCCAGTAGGCTACAGGGGGCCGCGAACACCGGGGAGCTGTTTTTT.

This rearrangement joins TRBV6-2 or TRBV6-3 to TRBJ1-5; possibly TRBD1 for D (6 bases). Germline CDR1 is MNHEY and CDR2 is SVGEGT. Trimming stripped 7 bases from V and 2 bases from J, with 15 bases between. The CDR3 is 15 amino acids. The CDR3 nucleotides are TGTGCCAGCAACCCGTGGGGGCCGGGCAATCAGCCCCAGCATTTT. Protein product: CASNPWGPGNQPQHF.